A selection of T cell receptor beta chains follows, all from one sample in a study of T cell changes during pregnancy in multiple sclerosis. Method: immunoSEQ multiplex PCR; TCRdb's copy keeps in-frame clones and lacks some. Of about 32,000 clones in the sample, about nine tenths were seen once. The material was CD8+ T cells from peripheral blood mononuclear cells, obtained in the second trimester of pregnancy. The receptors originated from a female donor in good health, enrolled as a control in a pregnancy study. CDR3s include the opening cysteine and the closing phenylalanine or tryptophan. The order of the fields is D gene, V gene, clone size, J gene, CDR3 DNA, CDR3 protein. D genes are given only for firm matches. Size is omitted from some rows. Given values are once, few, many or a class for expanded clones.

TRBD1	TRBV4-3	-	TRBJ1-6	TGCGCCAGCAGCCAAGATCCCCAGGGACAGTCACCCCTCCACTTT	CASSQDPQGQSPLHF
-	TRBV6-5	-	TRBJ2-7	TGTGCCAGCAGTTACTCGGAGCACTACGAGCAGTACTTC	CASSYSEHYEQYF
-	TRBV27	-	TRBJ2-7	TGTGCCAGCAGTCCCCGCGGGGGCGTCTACGAGCAGTACTTC	CASSPRGGVYEQYF
-	TRBV19	-	TRBJ1-5	TGTGCCAGTAGTATTCGGGATAGCAATCAGCCCCAGCATTTT	CASSIRDSNQPQHF
-	TRBV27	once	TRBJ2-7	TGTGCCAGCAGTTCGGGGGGCCCCGAGCAGTACTTC	CASSSGGPEQYF
TRBD2	TRBV5-1	-	TRBJ2-7	TGCGCCAGCAGCTCACTAGCGGGGGCCTCCTACGAGCAGTACTTC	CASSSLAGASYEQYF
-	TRBV27	-	TRBJ2-3	TGTGCCAGCAGTTTAGCCGGGTTCACAGATACGCAGTATTTT	CASSLAGFTDTQYF
-	TRBV7-9	once	TRBJ2-3	TGTGCCAGCAGCTTAAACAGGGACCCCACAGATACGCAGTATTTT	CASSLNRDPTDTQYF
-	TRBV7-6	-	TRBJ2-7	TGTGCCAGCAGCTTAGGTGGGGAGACCTACGAGCAGTACTTC	CASSLGGETYEQYF
TRBD1	TRBV7-3	-	TRBJ2-7	TGTGCCAGCAGCTTTGCAGGGGGTTTAGAAGAGCAGTACTTC	CASSFAGGLEEQYF
TRBD2	TRBV4-2	-	TRBJ2-2	TGTGCCAGCAGCCAAAATACGGGGGCGGGGGGGAACACCGGGGAGCTGTTTTTT	CASSQNTGAGGNTGELFF
-	TRBV19	-	TRBJ1-1	TGTGCCAGTAGTACCCGGGGGGGAGGCACTGAAGCTTTCTTT	CASSTRGGGTEAFF
-	TRBV5-1	-	TRBJ1-1	TGCGCCAGCAGCCTCGGGCAGGGCATTGAAGCTTTCTTT	CASSLGQGIEAFF
-	TRBV19	-	TRBJ1-4	TGTGCCAGTAGTACCCAGGAAAAACTGTTTTTT	CASSTQEKLFF
-	TRBV27	-	TRBJ1-2	TGTGCCAGCAGCGATAACAAGTATGGCTACACCTTC	CASSDNKYGYTF
TRBD1	TRBV5-5	-	TRBJ2-1	TGTGCCAGCAGCGACGGAAACAGGGGTTGGTCCTACAATGAGCAGTTCTTC	CASSDGNRGWSYNEQFF